These 30 T cell receptor beta chains share one sample of origin, sequenced in a study of graft-versus-host responses after intestinal transplantation. The protocol was immunoSEQ multiplex PCR, while the TCRdb copy is restricted to in-frame clones and leaves out a portion. The table records approximately 18,000 clones, roughly a third of them present only once. The source was alloreactive CD4+ T cells from a mixed lymphocyte reaction culture, collected before transplantation. Subset indicated: CFSE-low proliferating T cells sorted from roughly 6-day pre-transplant mixed lymphocyte reaction (GvH or HvG direction). These receptors were collected from a human patient who was an organ donor for intestinal transplantation.

This clone is medium-sized (0.01 to 0.1%) by share. The V and J genes are TRBV27 and TRBJ1-3, with D unclear. The V gene lost 2 bases and the J gene lost 0 bases, with 11 bases spanning the gap. The CDR3 is 16 residues long. CDR1 MNHEY and CDR2 SMNVEV come from the germline V gene (reference sequence). Here the CDR3 DNA reads TGTGCCAGCAGTTTACCCAGGTGGAACTCTGGAAACACCATATATTTT. It translates to CASSLPRWNSGNTIYF.

In its sample, this clone is medium-sized. This chain links TRBV11-2 with TRBJ2-7; 8 positions agree with TRBD2. J was trimmed by 6 bases and V by 5 bases; bases with no gene match: 6. The CDR3 totals 13 residues. Germline values: CDR1 SGHAT, CDR2 FQNNGV. CDR3 amino acids: CASSAGGLSEQYF. In DNA form, the CDR3 reads TGTGCCAGCAGCGCGGGGGGACTGAGCGAGCAGTACTTC. The entire variable domain, with the rest obtained from reference TRBV11-2 and TRBJ2-7, is as follows: EAGVAQSPRYKIIEKRQSVAFWCNPISGHATLYWYQQILGQGPKLLIQFQNNGVVDDSQLPKDRFSAERLKGVDSTLKIQPAKLEDSAVYLCASSAGGLSEQYFGPGTRLTVT.

This clone was detected once. The rearrangement links TRBV10-3 to TRBJ2-5; tentatively, D is TRBD2 (6 bases). The CDR3 loop spans 14 amino acids. Germline CDR1 is ENHRY and CDR2 is SYGVKD. V was trimmed by 6 bases and J by 5 bases, leaving 16 bases between them. In nucleotides, the CDR3 is TGTGCCATCAGAAAAGAACTAGCTGGTGAGACCCAGTACTTC. Residues: CAIRKELAGETQYF.

The genes are TRBV23-1 and TRBJ2-1; D possibly uses TRBD1 or TRBD2 (7 bases each). TRBV23-1 counts as an open reading frame of uncertain function. V was shortened by 5 bases and J by 8 bases, with 13 bases between the two germline ends. The CDR3 extends over 13 amino acids. The CDR3 loop reads CASSSRGGDEQFF. CDR3 DNA: TGCGCCAGCAGTAGCAGGGGGGGGGATGAGCAGTTCTTC.

This sequence joins TRBV5-1 and TRBJ1-4; TRBD1 is a possible D gene (5 bases). V lost 0 bases and J 4 bases, leaving 10 bases between the germline ends. This CDR3 region has 15 residues. Germline loops: CDR1 SGHRS, CDR2 YFSETQ. The CDR3 DNA sequence: TGCGCCAGCAGCTTGGGGGGCGGACTTAATGAAAAACTGTTTTTT. Translated: CASSLGGGLNEKLFF. The variable domain in full, with the rest retrieved from reference TRBV5-1 and TRBJ1-4, is KAGVTQTPRYLIKTRGQQVTLSCSPISGHRSVSWYQQTPGQGLQFLFEYFSETQRNKGNFPGRFSGRQFSNSRSEMNVSTLELGDSALYLCASSLGGGLNEKLFFGSGTQLSVL.

The V gene is TRBV6-4, the J gene TRBJ2-4; D ambiguous. V shed 8 bases and J shed 0 bases, with 5 bases lying between them. The CDR3 spans 12 residues. Germline lookup yields CDR1 MRHNA and CDR2 SNTAGT. This CDR3 reads CASVRAKNIQYF. The CDR3 DNA reads TGTGCCAGCGTCCGAGCCAAAAACATTCAGTACTTC.

V gene TRBV10-3 combines with J gene TRBJ2-7; TRBD2 aligns across 12 bases. This CDR3 spans 14 amino acids. CDR1 is ENHRY and CDR2 is SYGVKD in the germline V gene. The V gene end was trimmed by 6 bases and the J gene end by 4 bases; junction bases not matched to a gene: 4. The CDR3 nucleotides are TGTGCCATCAGACCCGGGACTAGCGGGTACGAGCAGTACTTC. This sequence encodes CAIRPGTSGYEQYF.

This clone was seen just once. The V call is TRBV19, the J call TRBJ2-3; D is unresolved. The CDR3 is 12 amino acids. CDR1 and CDR2 (germline): LNHDA, SQIVND (reference sequence). Trimming left V 5 bases short and J 6 bases short, with 9 bases between. The CDR3 region is CASSVTGDTQYF. The CDR3 DNA follows: TGTGCCAGTAGTGTCACCGGCGATACGCAGTATTTT.

V and J are TRBV4-2 and TRBJ2-6, with 7 nucleotides matching TRBD1. The CDR3 extends over 16 amino acids. With 0 bases clipped from V and 2 bases from J, the junction kept 1 base outside the gene matches. Germline CDR1 is LGHNA and CDR2 is YNFKEQ. The CDR3 protein is CASSQDDRAGANVLTF. The CDR3 region has the DNA TGTGCCAGCAGCCAAGACGACAGGGCTGGGGCCAACGTCCTGACTTTC.

The chain combines TRBV6-5 with TRBJ2-3; 7 bases are shared with TRBD2. The trim removed 4 bases at V and 1 base at J, leaving 8 bases unmatched. This CDR3 has 16 amino acids. Looked up from germline, CDR1 is MNHEY and CDR2 is SVGAGI. The CDR3 nucleotides are TGTGCCAGCAGTTCACTGACTAGCTGGGGCACAGATACGCAGTATTTT. It encodes CASSSLTSWGTDTQYF.

This clone came up once. The J gene is TRBJ1-4, the V gene TRBV6-4; 9 bases are shared with TRBD1. There are 17 residues in the CDR3. Germline CDR1 and CDR2: MRHNA and SNTAGT. J lost 0 bases, V lost 2 bases, and 4 bases had no gene match. The DNA of the CDR3 is TGTGCCAGCAGTGACACCCGGGACAGGGCAACTAATGAAAAACTGTTTTTT. Protein sequence: CASSDTRDRATNEKLFF.

This chain uses TRBV6-1 with TRBJ1-2, with D unresolved. Germline V gene sequence: CDR1 MNHNS, CDR2 SASEGT. CDR3 length equals 12 residues. V lost 5 bases to trimming and J lost 5 bases, with 9 bases between them. The chain's CDR3 is CASSPDGYGYTF. The DNA of the CDR3 is TGTGCCAGCAGTCCGGACGGTTATGGCTACACCTTC.

Points on this clone: The same CDR3 arises from other DNA sequences in this sample as well. The rearrangement uses TRBV10-1 and TRBJ2-6; no firm D call. Germline values: CDR1 WNHNN, CDR2 SYGVQD (reference sequence). Trimming stripped 4 bases from V and 5 bases from J, with 24 bases between. The CDR3 is 19 amino acids. Here the CDR3 DNA reads TGCGCCAGCAGTGTAACGGCAAGATCGCACAAAAGTCGGGCCAACGTCCTGACTTTC. Protein: CASSVTARSHKSRANVLTF.

V gene TRBV6-5 combines with J gene TRBJ2-7; 8 bases align to TRBD2. The CDR3 is made up of 15 amino acids. Germline CDR1 reads MNHEY; CDR2 reads SVGAGI. The V gene end was trimmed by 6 bases and the J gene end by 5 bases; junction bases not matched to a gene: 12. The CDR3 region is CASSSIREGRDEQYF. The CDR3 nucleotides are TGTGCCAGCAGCTCGATCCGGGAGGGACGGGACGAGCAGTACTTC.

There are a few counts of this clone. V usage is TRBV18 and J usage is TRBJ1-2, with 9 bases that match TRBD1. Germline V gene data show CDR1 as KGHSH and CDR2 as LQKENI. The CDR3 has 15 amino acids. The ends lost 2 bases at V and 6 bases at J; junction bases unmatched: 7. This chain's CDR3 is CASSPYRGQGDGYTF. The CDR3 region has the DNA TGTGCCAGCTCACCATACAGGGGGCAGGGCGATGGCTACACCTTC.

The genes are TRBV6-5 and TRBJ2-7, with D perhaps matching TRBD2 (6 bases). Trimming stripped 6 bases from V and 4 bases from J, with 13 bases between. The CDR3 has 13 amino acids. Germline V gene lookup returns CDR1 MNHEY and CDR2 SVGAGI. The CDR3 nucleotides read TGTGCCAGCAGGAGGGGACTCGCTTACGAGCAGTACTTC. It encodes CASRRGLAYEQYF.

This clone occurred a few times. J is TRBJ1-5 and V is TRBV4-1; unclear D gene. The CDR3 is 15 residues long. Germline CDR1 MGHRA, CDR2 YSYEKL. V was shortened by 4 bases and J by 2 bases, with 12 bases between the two germline ends. The CDR3 region has the DNA TGCGCCAGCAGCCGATCGGACGGGGGCAATCAGCCCCAGCATTTT. This translates into CASSRSDGGNQPQHF.

There are a few counts of this clone. V usage is TRBV20-1 and J usage is TRBJ2-3; no clear D. The CDR3 is 11 amino acids. The germline V gene has CDR1 DFQATT and CDR2 SNEGSKA (reference sequence). V lost 7 bases and J lost 6, with 11 bases in between. CDR3 in amino acids: CSVQSSDTQYF. CDR3 DNA sequence: TGCAGTGTCCAGTCGTCGGATACGCAGTATTTT.

The chain links TRBV7-2 to TRBJ2-3, with unresolved D. Germline CDR1 and CDR2: SGHTA and FQGNSA. The CDR3 sequence is 12 residues long. V shed 0 bases and J shed 8 bases, with 6 bases lying between them. The CDR3 is CASSLAGGTQYF. The DNA for the CDR3 is TGTGCCAGCAGCTTAGCCGGTGGTACGCAGTATTTT.

The chain couples TRBV19 to TRBJ1-1, with D unclear. This CDR3 is 14 amino acids long. V shed 10 bases and J shed 0 bases, with 15 bases lying between them. CDR1 and CDR2 from the germline V gene are LNHDA and SQIVND (reference sequence). The CDR3 protein is CANIKYGLNTEAFF. The CDR3 DNA reads TGTGCCAATATAAAATACGGCTTGAACACTGAAGCTTTCTTT.

The rearrangement links TRBV6-6 to TRBJ1-1, with unresolved D. Trimming took 2 bases from V and 0 from J, leaving 7 bases between them. The V gene's germline CDR1 is MNHNY and CDR2 SVGAGI (reference sequence). The CDR3 loop spans 14 amino acids. CDR3 region: CASSYPGMNTEAFF. The CDR3 nucleotides are TGTGCCAGCAGTTACCCAGGAATGAACACTGAAGCTTTCTTT.

This chain connects TRBV5-1 to TRBJ2-2, with TRBD1 matching over 9 bases. In germline, CDR1 is SGHRS, CDR2 YFSETQ. CDR3 length: 16 amino acids. The ends lost 1 base at V and 4 bases at J; junction bases unmatched: 5. As DNA, the CDR3 is TGCGCCAGCAGCTTGCAGGGACAGGGAAGCACCGGGGAGCTGTTTTTT. Its protein product is CASSLQGQGSTGELFF.

The CDR3 DNA is TGTGCCAGCAGCCCCCTGGGGACAGGGGCTAACTATGGCTACACCTTC. As protein: CASSPLGTGANYGYTF. The V call is TRBV7-9, the J call TRBJ1-2; TRBD1 matches at 10 bases. Germline V gene data show CDR1 as SEHNR and CDR2 as FQNEAQ (reference sequence). The CDR3 totals 16 residues. V was clipped by 5 bases and J by 0 bases; unmatched bases: 6.

The J gene is TRBJ1-3, the V gene TRBV19; D call uncertain. Germline CDR1 and CDR2: LNHDA and SQIVND (reference sequence). Trimming shortened V by 3 bases and J by 4 bases, and 4 bases separated the two germline ends. This CDR3 has 12 residues. Here the CDR3 reads CASSIEGNTIYF. In DNA, the CDR3 is TGTGCCAGTAGTATCGAAGGAAACACCATATATTTT.

The chain carries TRBV20-1 and TRBJ1-3; D gene unclear. The CDR3 runs 11 residues. Germline V gives CDR1 DFQATT, CDR2 SNEGSKA (reference sequence). V was trimmed by 7 bases and J by 5 bases, leaving 9 bases between them. CDR3 sequence reads: CSVLTRNTIYF. Written as DNA, the CDR3 is TGCAGTGTCCTGACCCGAAACACCATATATTTT.

V gene TRBV9 combines with J gene TRBJ2-1; D gene uncertain. The CDR3 consists of 13 residues. Trimming took 4 bases from V and 2 from J, leaving 7 bases between them. The germline V gene has CDR1 SGDLS and CDR2 YYNGEE. CDR3 sequence (DNA): TGTGCCAGCAGCTTCAGGCCCTACAATGAGCAGTTCTTC. This sequence encodes CASSFRPYNEQFF.

In this sample, this clone turned up a few times. The V gene is TRBV28, the J gene TRBJ2-1; a weak D match, TRBD1 (6 bases). CDR1 is MDHEN and CDR2 is SYDVKM in the germline V gene. Trimming cost V 6 bases and J 2 bases, with 14 bases left between them. The CDR3 consists of 15 residues. CDR3 residues: CASRLGAGAYNEQFF. CDR3 nucleotide sequence: TGTGCCAGCAGGCTGGGGGCTGGCGCCTACAATGAGCAGTTCTTC. The full variable domain, completed using reference TRBV28 and TRBJ2-1, is DVKVTQSSRYLVKRTGEKVFLECVQDMDHENMFWYRQDPGLGLRLIYFSYDVKMKEKGDIPEGYSVSREKKERFSLILESASTNQTSMYLCASRLGAGAYNEQFFGPGTRLTVL.

This chain links TRBV5-4 with TRBJ1-2; D not certain. V shed 2 bases and J shed 3 bases, with 8 bases lying between them. Germline loops: CDR1 SGHNT, CDR2 YYREEE (reference sequence). This CDR3 spans 13 amino acids. The CDR3 coding sequence is TGTGCCAGCAGCTTTGGAGGGTACTATGGCTACACCTTC. Translated: CASSFGGYYGYTF. The full variable domain, its missing parts supplied by reference TRBV5-4 and TRBJ1-2, is ETGVTQSPTHLIKTRGQQVTLRCSSQSGHNTVSWYQQALGQGPQFIFQYYREEENGRGNFPPRFSGLQFPNYSSELNVNALELDDSALYLCASSFGGYYGYTFGSGTRLTVV.

This chain connects TRBV6-4 to TRBJ1-5; no clear D. Germline V gene sequence: CDR1 MRHNA, CDR2 SNTAGT. Deletions cut 0 bases from V and 0 bases from J, with 15 bases between. The length of the CDR3 is 18 residues. CDR3 loop: CASSDSGPTRHSNQPQHF. CDR3 in DNA: TGTGCCAGCAGTGACTCGGGCCCCACCAGGCATAGCAATCAGCCCCAGCATTTT.

In this sample, this clone is medium-sized. The chain uses TRBV6-5 and TRBJ2-7, with D unclear. The CDR3 extends over 11 amino acids. Germline CDR1 MNHEY, CDR2 SVGAGI. The ends were cut back, 6 bases at V and 3 bases at J, with 6 bases in the middle. This CDR3 is CASRAGYEQYF. DNA of the CDR3: TGTGCCAGCAGGGCCGGCTACGAGCAGTACTTC.